A single sample gave rise to the 25 T cell receptor beta chains below, sequenced in a study of radiotherapy plus CTLA-4 blockade in lung cancer. Clones were read by immunoSEQ multiplex PCR, and TCRdb kept only the in-frame ones, dropping some. There are 90,000 to 130,000 clones in the sample; approximately 80% occur only once, and about 3.3% lies in the top ten. Sequenced material: peripheral blood, taken from a patient treated with radiotherapy plus ipilimumab. These receptors were taken from a human donor with non-small cell lung cancer that progressed on radiotherapy plus ipilimumab. Some clones in this sample may be carry-over from other donors' samples.

This chain links TRBV19 with TRBJ2-7; D uncertain. CDR3 length: 11 amino acids. Trimming pared 6 bases from V and 6 bases from J, leaving 9 bases between. Germline-derived CDR1 and CDR2 are LNHDA and SQIVND (reference sequence). DNA for the CDR3: TGTGCCAGTAGGATGTTTGGCGAGCAGTACTTC. It specifies CASRMFGEQYF.

This chain links TRBV5-4 with TRBJ1-1; 8 nucleotides agree with TRBD1. The CDR3 loop spans 14 amino acids. Looked up from germline, CDR1 is SGHNT and CDR2 is YYREEE (reference sequence). V lost 4 bases and J lost 5; bases outside the gene matches: 7. The CDR3 sequence: CASSPRTGRTEAFF. Written as DNA, the CDR3 is TGTGCCAGCAGCCCTAGGACAGGGAGAACTGAAGCTTTCTTT. The full variable domain, its missing parts supplied by reference TRBV5-4 and TRBJ1-1, is ETGVTQSPTHLIKTRGQQVTLRCSSQSGHNTVSWYQQALGQGPQFIFQYYREEENGRGNFPPRFSGLQFPNYSSELNVNALELDDSALYLCASSPRTGRTEAFFGQGTRLTVV.

This chain connects TRBV7-2 to TRBJ2-1, with a tentative D call TRBD2 (5 bases). This CDR3 spans 15 amino acids. Trimming took off 3 bases at V and 0 bases at J, with 9 bases between the two ends. CDR1 is SGHTA, CDR2 FQGNSA, per germline. Here the CDR3 reads CASSFVTTSYNEQFF. The CDR3 DNA reads TGTGCCAGCAGCTTCGTGACTACCTCCTACAATGAGCAGTTCTTC.

This clone was detected only a few times. This sample also contains other DNA sequences that code for the same CDR3. The rearrangement joins TRBV5-4 to TRBJ2-1, with 10 bases that match TRBD2. The CDR3 runs to 17 residues. Germline loops: CDR1 SGHNT, CDR2 YYREEE (reference sequence). After removal of 2 bases from V and 6 bases from J, the junction contained 11 bases not matched to a gene. CDR3 amino acids: CASSFGGRSSGGNEQFF. Written as DNA, the CDR3 is TGTGCCAGCAGCTTTGGGGGTCGGTCTAGCGGGGGCAATGAGCAGTTCTTC.

The table lists this clone with many counts. This chain links TRBV5-1 with TRBJ2-3, with TRBD2 matching over 9 bases. The J segment lost 2 bases and the V segment lost 5 bases, leaving 12 bases of the junction unmatched. The CDR3 has 17 residues. Germline V gene data show CDR1 as SGHRS and CDR2 as YFSETQ. CDR3 coding DNA: TGCGCCAGCAGAGGCGGGGGGGCAACGCAGTACACAGATACGCAGTATTTT. It specifies CASRGGGATQYTDTQYF.

The chain recombines TRBV19 with TRBJ1-5; TRBD1 might be the D (6 bases). Trimming stripped 5 bases from V and 2 bases from J, with 22 bases between. Germline loops: CDR1 LNHDA, CDR2 SQIVND (reference sequence). The CDR3 has 18 residues. The CDR3 nucleotides are TGTGCCAGTAGTTTAGGGGGGGCAGGGAGTTACGGCAATCAGCCCCAGCATTTT. This sequence encodes CASSLGGAGSYGNQPQHF.

This chain uses TRBV7-8 with TRBJ1-5; D remains unclear. Trimming left V 2 bases short and J 5 bases short, with 10 bases between. The CDR3 runs to 14 residues. Germline loops: CDR1 SGHVS, CDR2 FQNEAQ. CDR3 protein: CASSLPQTYQPQHF. The CDR3 coding sequence is TGTGCCAGCAGCTTACCTCAGACCTATCAGCCCCAGCATTTT. Supplemented by reference TRBV7-8 and TRBJ1-5, the full variable domain reads GAGVSQSPRYKVAKRGQDVALRCDPISGHVSLFWYQQALGQGPEFLTYFQNEAQLDKSGLPSDRFFAERPEGSVSTLKIQRTQQEDSAVYLCASSLPQTYQPQHFGDGTRLSIL.

The chain joins TRBV2 to TRBJ2-5; 10 bases line up with TRBD2. V was clipped by 9 bases and J by 2 bases; unmatched bases: 3. The CDR3 covers 13 residues. Germline CDR1 reads SNHLY; CDR2 reads FYNNEI. CDR3 loop: CARAGGEQETQYF. The CDR3 DNA reads as TGTGCCAGAGCGGGGGGGGAGCAAGAGACCCAGTACTTC.

The chain is built from TRBV6-5 and TRBJ1-2; weak D call: TRBD1 (5 bases). The V end was cut by 0 bases, the J end by 7 bases, with 12 bases between. There are 14 residues in the CDR3. Germline V gives CDR1 MNHEY, CDR2 SVGAGI. In DNA form, the CDR3 reads TGTGCCAGCAGTTACTCTGGGGGAGAACGTGGCTACACCTTC. Residues: CASSYSGGERGYTF.

The chain uses TRBV10-3 and TRBJ2-5; 7 bases fit TRBD1. Germline V gives CDR1 ENHRY, CDR2 SYGVKD. V shed 1 base and J 1 base; nucleotides not matched to a gene: 6. This CDR3 has 16 amino acids. As DNA, the CDR3 is TGTGCCATCAGTGAGTTCTTGTGGGACAGCCAAGAGACCCAGTACTTC. This gives the protein CAISEFLWDSQETQYF.

The rearrangement joins TRBV7-8 to TRBJ2-5, with D perhaps assigned TRBD1 or TRBD2 (6 bases each). Germline CDR1 reads SGHVS; CDR2 reads FQNEAQ. The CDR3 contains 12 residues. Trimming took off 1 base at V and 9 bases at J, with 9 bases between the two ends. CDR3 sequence reads: CASSLGRGAQYF. As DNA, the CDR3 is TGTGCCAGCAGCTTAGGAAGGGGGGCCCAGTACTTC.

The chain has TRBV7-6 and TRBJ2-5; TRBD1 might be the D (6 bases). In germline, CDR1 is SGHVS, CDR2 FNYEAQ. The V and J ends lost 3 bases and 5 bases respectively, with 10 bases between them. This CDR3 has 13 residues. The CDR3 is CASSFTGSETQYF. In DNA form, the CDR3 reads TGTGCCAGCAGCTTCACAGGGTCGGAGACCCAGTACTTC.

The V and J genes are TRBV7-2 and TRBJ2-5, with 9 bases identical to TRBD2. Germline V CDR1 and CDR2: SGHTA, FQGNSA. V was clipped by 8 bases and J by 3 bases; unmatched bases: 7. CDR3 length equals 14 residues. The CDR3 region has the DNA TGTGCCAGCCGGGAGACTAGCGGAAAAGAGACCCAGTACTTC. It codes for CASRETSGKETQYF.

The chain has TRBV4-2 and TRBJ1-2; possibly TRBD1 for D (5 bases). In germline, CDR1 is LGHNA, CDR2 YNFKEQ. The V and J ends lost 0 bases and 8 bases respectively, with 19 bases between them. The CDR3 has 16 residues. CDR3 sequence (DNA): TGTGCCAGCAGCCAAGACCCAGACACGGGGCGGTCGGGCTACACCTTC. This gives the protein CASSQDPDTGRSGYTF.

The rearrangement joins TRBV5-6 to TRBJ1-2, with TRBD1 matching 10 bases. This CDR3 has 15 residues. The V gene's germline CDR1 is SGHDT and CDR2 YYEEEE. J gave up 2 bases and V 3 bases, and 4 bases lay outside the gene matches. In nucleotides, the CDR3 is TGTGCCAGCAGCTGGGACAGGGGTTTAAACTATGGCTACACCTTC. It encodes CASSWDRGLNYGYTF.

This clone came up once. J is TRBJ1-1 and V is TRBV6-5; TRBD1 aligns across 9 bases. Trimming took 5 bases from V and 6 from J; bases not matched to a gene: 7. CDR3 length: 14 amino acids. Germline V lookup: CDR1 MNHEY, CDR2 SVGAGI. CDR3 protein: CASSRQGETSEAFF. CDR3 DNA: TGTGCCAGCAGTCGACAGGGGGAGACGTCTGAAGCTTTCTTT.

The chain links TRBV5-4 to TRBJ1-2, with D possibly matching TRBD1 (5 bases). Germline-derived CDR1 and CDR2 are SGHNT and YYREEE (reference sequence). Trimming left V 2 bases short and J 3 bases short, with 17 bases between. This CDR3 comprises 16 residues. CDR3 coding DNA: TGTGCCAGCAGCTTAAATAGACGACGGGGGGACTATGGCTACACCTTC. Translating gives CASSLNRRRGDYGYTF.

The rearrangement links TRBV5-1 to TRBJ2-1; 7 positions match TRBD1. The J segment lost 5 bases and the V segment lost 1 base, leaving 12 bases of the junction unmatched. Looked up from germline, CDR1 is SGHRS and CDR2 is YFSETQ. The CDR3 consists of 17 residues. The CDR3 here is CASSLTGQATHNNEQFF. CDR3 DNA: TGCGCCAGCAGCTTGACTGGACAGGCTACCCACAACAATGAGCAGTTCTTC.

The chain employs TRBV7-2 and TRBJ2-5; 10 bases agree with TRBD1. The V gene end was trimmed by 0 bases and the J gene end by 5 bases; junction bases not matched to a gene: 6. Germline V CDR1 and CDR2: SGHTA, FQGNSA. This CDR3 is built from 16 residues. The CDR3 loop reads CASSLASGQGRETQYF. The CDR3 nucleotides read TGTGCCAGCAGCTTAGCCTCGGGACAGGGGCGGGAGACCCAGTACTTC.

The genes are TRBV7-6 and TRBJ1-5; weak D call: TRBD1 (5 bases). This CDR3 has 15 residues. The V gene lost 1 base and the J gene lost 3 bases, with 10 bases spanning the gap. Germline V gives CDR1 SGHVS, CDR2 FNYEAQ. CDR3 sequence reads: CASSLVGGTNQPQHF. The CDR3 DNA reads as TGTGCCAGCAGCTTAGTTGGGGGGACCAATCAGCCCCAGCATTTT. The variable domain in full, with the rest retrieved from reference TRBV7-6 and TRBJ1-5, is GAGVSQSPRYKVTKRGQDVALRCDPISGHVSLYWYRQALGQGPEFLTYFNYEAQQDKSGLPNDRFSAERPEGSISTLTIQRTEQRDSAMYRCASSLVGGTNQPQHFGDGTRLSIL.

V is TRBV5-4 and J is TRBJ1-2, with D maybe TRBD1 (6 bases). Germline V gene sequence: CDR1 SGHNT, CDR2 YYREEE (reference sequence). V lost 3 bases and J lost 7, with 19 bases in between. The CDR3 covers 15 residues. CDR3 sequence: CASSWLFRGRGGYTF. CDR3 coding DNA: TGTGCCAGCAGCTGGTTGTTTAGGGGCAGGGGTGGCTACACCTTC. Full variable domain (missing parts from reference TRBV5-4 and TRBJ1-2): ETGVTQSPTHLIKTRGQQVTLRCSSQSGHNTVSWYQQALGQGPQFIFQYYREEENGRGNFPPRFSGLQFPNYSSELNVNALELDDSALYLCASSWLFRGRGGYTFGSGTRLTVV.

V gene TRBV13 combines with J gene TRBJ1-2, with D maybe TRBD1 (6 bases). The CDR3 spans 14 residues. With 5 bases removed from V and 7 bases from J, the gap between germline ends came to 17 bases. The germline V gene has CDR1 PRHDT and CDR2 FYEKMQ (reference sequence). The CDR3 sequence is CASSLTTGASGYTF. CDR3 coding DNA: TGTGCCAGCAGCCTGACGACGGGGGCTAGTGGCTACACCTTC. The full variable domain, its missing parts supplied by reference TRBV13 and TRBJ1-2, is AAGVIQSPRHLIKEKRETATLKCYPIPRHDTVYWYQQGPGQDPQFLISFYEKMQSDKGSIPDRFSAQQFSDYHSELNMSSLELGDSALYFCASSLTTGASGYTFGSGTRLTVV.

The chain joins TRBV7-9 to TRBJ2-7, with D unresolved. Germline CDR1 reads SEHNR; CDR2 reads FQNEAQ (reference sequence). The V end was cut by 1 base, the J end by 6 bases, with 7 bases between. The CDR3 is 12 residues long. The CDR3 DNA reads as TGTGCCAGCAGCTTAGTTAGGTCCGAGCAGTACTTC. Translation gives CASSLVRSEQYF.

The CDR3 DNA sequence: TGTGCTACTAGCGCCCGGGGAGGCACTGAAGCTTTCTTT. Amino acid sequence: CATSARGGTEAFF. The chain employs TRBV12-5 and TRBJ1-1; unclear D gene. V was trimmed by 10 bases and J by 4 bases, leaving 16 bases between them. CDR1 and CDR2 (germline): LGHNT, FRNRAP. The CDR3 covers 13 residues.

This rearrangement joins TRBV29-1 to TRBJ2-3; 8 positions match TRBD1. Trimming cost V 7 bases and J 0 bases; bases outside gene matches: 15. Germline CDR1 reads SQVTM; CDR2 reads ANQGSEA. This CDR3 region has 17 residues. CDR3 sequence reads: CSASPAPGQVSTDTQYF. CDR3 nucleotides: TGCAGCGCCTCCCCCGCGCCGGGACAGGTCAGCACAGATACGCAGTATTTT.